The present T cell receptor beta chain was sequenced within a study of lymphopenia after photon versus proton radiotherapy. The study's findings and limits: After lymphocyte nadir, photon-treated repertoires showed oligoclonal expansion, especially CD8+ Temra.

This CDR3 has 15 amino acids. V was cut by 2 bases and J by 4 bases, with 15 bases left in between. Germline V CDR1 and CDR2: GTSNPN, SVGIG (reference sequence). Measured with immunoSEQ multiplex PCR; TCRdb has only the in-frame clones, and not every one. The sample lists about 70,000 clones, around 92% occurring once. Concerning this clone: Antigen specificity is unknown.

The genes are TRBV30 and TRBJ1-3, with D possibly TRBD1 on 6 matching bases. This clonotype originated in a woman between 40 and 55 years old with cholangiocarcinoma. The material was peripheral blood, obtained from a patient treated with photon-based radiotherapy. CDR3 DNA: TGTGCCTGGAGTACCGGGGGGGGCAAGGGAAACACCATATATTTT. It specifies CAWSTGGGKGNTIYF. Looking up the rest from reference TRBV30 and TRBJ1-3 gives the full variable domain: SQTIHQWPATLVQPVGSPLSLECTVEGTSNPNLYWYRQAAGRGLQLLFYSVGIGQISSEVPQNLSASRPQDRQFILSSKKLLLSDSGFYLCAWSTGGGKGNTIYFGEGSWLTVV.